This T cell receptor (beta chain) was recovered during a study of immune reconstitution after stem cell transplant in scleroderma. This clonotype has just a few counts. The CDR3 totals 14 residues. Germline V gene sequence: CDR1 MDHEN, CDR2 SYDVKM. The germline V and J ends were trimmed by 3 bases and 9 bases, with 12 bases remaining between them. MiXCR, run by TCRdb on the RT-PCR reads, gives a single entry per CDR3 protein. The table has a few thousand distinct CDR3 sequences, roughly 8% seen once. The chain is built from TRBV28 and TRBJ1-6; D unclear. The receptor comes from a male donor with systemic sclerosis. The specimen was obtained before or after autologous hematopoietic stem cell transplantation (not recorded which). The CDR3 DNA sequence: TGTGCCAGCAGTTTTATGTCCTTGGGTTCACCCCTCCACTTT. Translating it yields CASSFMSLGSPLHF.